These 25 T cell receptor beta chains were all obtained from the same sample, sequenced in a study of shared clonotypes between healthy human individuals. The assay was immunoSEQ multiplex PCR, and TCRdb's table has in-frame clones only and misses some. The table includes some 1,100,000 clones, around 78% detected once. The sample taken for sequencing was memory CD4+ T cells from PBMCs. The subset is: CD45RA-negative fraction. The receptors stem from a man in his late teens or twenties in good health. Some clones in this sample may be carry-over from other donors' samples.

This chain uses TRBV18 with TRBJ1-2; 9 bases are a match to TRBD1. Germline V CDR1 and CDR2: KGHSH, LQKENI. The V gene end was trimmed by 3 bases and the J gene end by 4 bases; junction bases not matched to a gene: 3. This CDR3 contains 14 residues. For the CDR3, the DNA is TGTGCCAGCTCACCGACAGGGGGGGGCTATGGCTACACCTTC. Its translation is CASSPTGGGYGYTF.

This clone was found a few times. The rearrangement links TRBV7-8 to TRBJ2-2, with D possibly being TRBD1 or TRBD2 (5 bases each). The V gene lost 4 bases and the J gene lost 7 bases, with 7 bases spanning the gap. CDR1 and CDR2 from the germline V gene are SGHVS and FQNEAQ. The CDR3 totals 12 residues. In nucleotides, the CDR3 is TGTGCCAGCAGCTATGGGGGCGGGGAGCTGTTTTTT. Translating gives CASSYGGGELFF.

This clone was observed once. This chain connects TRBV2 to TRBJ2-3; 9 bases match TRBD2. The CDR3 contains 17 residues. Trimming removed 7 bases from V and 3 bases from J; junction bases left unmatched: 14. CDR1 is SNHLY and CDR2 is FYNNEI in the germline V gene. The chain's CDR3 is CASTAGGGSIGTDTQYF. For the CDR3, the DNA is TGTGCCAGCACTGCGGGAGGGGGTAGCATTGGGACAGATACGCAGTATTTT.

This clone has more than one count but fewer than ten. The chain links TRBV10-3 to TRBJ1-5, with a tentative D call TRBD1 (5 bases). The CDR3 is 13 residues long. Looked up from germline, CDR1 is ENHRY and CDR2 is SYGVKD. V was trimmed by 10 bases and J by 7 bases, leaving 17 bases between them. The CDR3 region has the DNA TGTGCCACCCGGGGGGGGGATCGGCAGCCCCAGCATTTT. It is translated as CATRGGDRQPQHF.

The rearrangement uses TRBV30 and TRBJ2-7, with a possible D match to TRBD1 (5 bases). This CDR3 spans 16 amino acids. Germline V gene sequence: CDR1 GTSNPN, CDR2 SVGIG (reference sequence). Trimming took off 2 bases at V and 2 bases at J, with 19 bases between the two ends. Here the CDR3 reads CAWSPVGAVGAYEQYF. CDR3 bases: TGTGCCTGGAGTCCCGTTGGGGCTGTAGGGGCCTACGAGCAGTACTTC.

The chain has TRBV9 and TRBJ2-1, with 7 positions matching TRBD2. From germline, CDR1 is SGDLS and CDR2 YYNGEE. V shed 0 bases and J 7 bases; nucleotides not matched to a gene: 10. The CDR3 runs to 16 residues. The CDR3 bases are TGTGCCAGCAGCGTAGAAGCGGGAACGGCGTGGAATGAGCAGTTCTTC. Translated, it gives CASSVEAGTAWNEQFF. Full variable domain (outside the CDR3, taken from reference TRBV9 and TRBJ2-1): DSGVTQTPKHLITATGQRVTLRCSPRSGDLSVYWYQQSLDQGLQFLIQYYNGEERAKGNILERFSAQQFPDLHSELNLSSLELGDSALYFCASSVEAGTAWNEQFFGPGTRLTVL.

For this clone: A read error may explain this, as a much larger clone is one base away. Other DNA sequences in this specimen translate into the identical CDR3. The chain recombines TRBV5-6 with TRBJ2-5; D call uncertain. Trimming stripped 1 base from V and 5 bases from J, with 3 bases between. Germline V CDR1 and CDR2: SGHDT, YYEEEE. The CDR3 is 11 amino acids. CDR3 sequence: CASSLRETQYF. For the CDR3, the DNA is TGTGCCAGCAGCTTGCGGGAGACCCAGTACTTC.

V and J are TRBV2 and TRBJ2-3; TRBD1 matches at 7 bases. The CDR3 is 14 amino acids. Germline lookup yields CDR1 SNHLY and CDR2 FYNNEI. V lost 9 bases to trimming and J lost 6 bases; unmatched junction nucleotides: 12. CDR3 bases: TGTGCCAGAGGAGACCGACAGGGACGGGATACGCAGTATTTT. It yields the protein CARGDRQGRDTQYF.

V usage is TRBV10-1 and J usage is TRBJ2-3, with 9 bases lining up with TRBD2. The trim removed 2 bases at V and 2 bases at J, leaving 5 bases unmatched. This CDR3 has 16 residues. Germline V lookup: CDR1 WNHNN, CDR2 SYGVQD (reference sequence). The CDR3 reads CASSEGLAGNTDTQYF. As DNA, the CDR3 is TGCGCCAGCAGTGAGGGGCTAGCGGGGAACACAGATACGCAGTATTTT.

The chain carries TRBV28 and TRBJ1-2; 9 positions match TRBD1. This CDR3 contains 15 residues. Trimming at V came to 5 bases and at J to 8 bases, leaving 12 bases not matched to a gene. Per the germline V gene, CDR1 is MDHEN and CDR2 is SYDVKM. CDR3 DNA: TGTGCCAGCAGTCCACGGGACAGGGAGGTGCGCGGCTACACCTTC. Protein: CASSPRDREVRGYTF.

The chain employs TRBV28 and TRBJ2-7; 10 bases map to TRBD1. The junction had 15 bases not matched to a gene; V was cut back by 5 bases and J by 2 bases. The V gene's germline CDR1 is MDHEN and CDR2 SYDVKM. This CDR3 region has 18 residues. CDR3 sequence reads: CASSAIPGTGETAYEQYF. The DNA of the CDR3 is TGTGCCAGCAGTGCTATACCGGGGACAGGGGAGACCGCCTACGAGCAGTACTTC.

Concerning this clone: The same CDR3 is also encoded by other DNA sequences in this sample. This rearrangement joins TRBV28 to TRBJ2-5, with TRBD2 as a possible D gene (7 bases). CDR3 length: 13 residues. Germline loops: CDR1 MDHEN, CDR2 SYDVKM. V gave up 3 bases and J gave up 5 bases, with 10 bases separating them. The CDR3 is CASSFGGRETQYF. In DNA, the CDR3 is TGTGCCAGCAGTTTCGGGGGGCGCGAGACCCAGTACTTC. The entire variable domain, with the rest obtained from reference TRBV28 and TRBJ2-5, is as follows: DVKVTQSSRYLVKRTGEKVFLECVQDMDHENMFWYRQDPGLGLRLIYFSYDVKMKEKGDIPEGYSVSREKKERFSLILESASTNQTSMYLCASSFGGRETQYFGPGTRLLVL.

This chain joins TRBV9 and TRBJ2-5; TRBD2 might be the D (6 bases). The CDR3 runs 12 residues. Germline V CDR1 and CDR2: SGDLS, YYNGEE. Trimming cost V 4 bases and J 7 bases, with 11 bases left between them. CDR3 protein: CASSPMGGTQYF. CDR3 nucleotides: TGTGCCAGCAGCCCCATGGGGGGGACCCAGTACTTC. The complete variable domain, with remaining parts taken from reference TRBV9 and TRBJ2-5, reads DSGVTQTPKHLITATGQRVTLRCSPRSGDLSVYWYQQSLDQGLQFLIQYYNGEERAKGNILERFSAQQFPDLHSELNLSSLELGDSALYFCASSPMGGTQYFGPGTRLLVL.

CDR3 protein: CASSLVGTNPDTQYF. For the CDR3, the DNA is TGCGCCAGCAGCTTAGTCGGGACTAATCCAGATACGCAGTATTTT. The chain has TRBV5-1 and TRBJ2-3, with 7 bases that match TRBD2. V trimming: 2 bases; J trimming: 4 bases; junction bases outside the gene matches: 7. This CDR3 is built from 15 residues. Germline CDR1 SGHRS, CDR2 YFSETQ.

This clone has a count of ten or more. The V call is TRBV19, the J call TRBJ1-2; the D is unclear. The CDR3 totals 14 residues. The germline V and J ends were trimmed by 2 bases and 3 bases, with 10 bases remaining between them. The germline gives CDR1 LNHDA, CDR2 SQIVND (reference sequence). In nucleotides, the CDR3 is TGTGCCAGTAGTATAAGTGGCTCCCACTATGGCTACACCTTC. This gives the protein CASSISGSHYGYTF. Complete variable domain (other parts from reference TRBV19 and TRBJ1-2): DGGITQSPKYLFRKEGQNVTLSCEQNLNHDAMYWYRQDPGQGLRLIYYSQIVNDFQKGDIAEGYSVSREKKESFPLTVTSAQKNPTAFYLCASSISGSHYGYTFGSGTRLTVV.

Many counts were recorded for this clone. This sequence joins TRBV27 and TRBJ2-2; possibly TRBD1 for D (6 bases). The CDR3 contains 12 residues. Germline assignment: CDR1 MNHEY and CDR2 SMNVEV (reference sequence). V shed 8 bases and J shed 10 bases, with 14 bases lying between them. CDR3 loop: CASGIRGKELFF. CDR3 in DNA: TGTGCCAGCGGGATAAGGGGGAAGGAGCTGTTTTTT.

The chain employs TRBV28 and TRBJ1-1; 9 nucleotides agree with TRBD1. The CDR3 sequence is 14 residues long. V lost 6 bases, J lost 7 bases, and 9 bases stayed unmatched. Germline-derived CDR1 and CDR2 are MDHEN and SYDVKM. The CDR3 bases are TGTGCCAGCAGGGGGACAGGGAGATTGGGTGAAGCTTTCTTT. It specifies CASRGTGRLGEAFF.

CDR3 amino acids: CASSLGQGGYGYTF. Here the CDR3 DNA reads TGTGCCAGCAGCTTAGGGCAGGGAGGCTATGGCTACACCTTC. The chain uses TRBV7-9 and TRBJ1-2; the D gene is possibly TRBD1 (5 bases). Per germline, CDR1 SEHNR and CDR2 FQNEAQ (reference sequence). The V end lost 1 base, the J end lost 4 bases, and 10 bases lay between the germline ends. The CDR3 has 14 amino acids.

This chain links TRBV11-2 with TRBJ1-2, with D possibly being TRBD1 (6 bases). Trimming left V 1 base short and J 5 bases short, with 14 bases between. This CDR3 spans 15 amino acids. In germline, CDR1 is SGHAT, CDR2 FQNNGV. CDR3 in amino acids: CASSLVAWDTYGYTF. As DNA, the CDR3 is TGTGCCAGCAGCTTAGTGGCTTGGGACACATATGGCTACACCTTC.

This chain links TRBV7-8 with TRBJ2-7, with D unresolved. Per the germline V gene, CDR1 is SGHVS and CDR2 is FQNEAQ. The CDR3 spans 14 residues. V was clipped by 1 base and J by 2 bases, with 9 bases between them. CDR3 coding DNA: TGTGCCAGCAGCTTAGTATTAGGTCCCTACGAGCAGTACTTC. This encodes CASSLVLGPYEQYF. Variable domain in full (rest from reference TRBV7-8 and TRBJ2-7): GAGVSQSPRYKVAKRGQDVALRCDPISGHVSLFWYQQALGQGPEFLTYFQNEAQLDKSGLPSDRFFAERPEGSVSTLKIQRTQQEDSAVYLCASSLVLGPYEQYFGPGTRLTVT.

The J gene is TRBJ1-1, the V gene TRBV5-4, with unresolved D. The CDR3 has 14 amino acids. V dropped 0 bases and J dropped 5 bases, with 11 bases sitting between them. Per the germline V gene, CDR1 is SGHNT and CDR2 is YYREEE (reference sequence). Here the CDR3 DNA reads TGTGCCAGCAGCTTGGACGGCGGGGTTACTGAAGCTTTCTTT. Its protein is CASSLDGGVTEAFF.

The chain combines TRBV5-1 with TRBJ2-5; TRBD2 matches at 7 bases. Germline V gives CDR1 SGHRS, CDR2 YFSETQ. The CDR3 has 13 residues. The junction had 4 bases not matched to a gene; V was cut back by 3 bases and J by 5 bases. The CDR3 reads CASSWQGGETQYF. As DNA, the CDR3 is TGCGCCAGCAGCTGGCAGGGAGGGGAGACCCAGTACTTC.

This chain joins TRBV6-1 and TRBJ2-1; 11 bases map to TRBD1. V shed 5 bases and J 9 bases; nucleotides not matched to a gene: 9. Germline V gene sequence: CDR1 MNHNS, CDR2 SASEGT. CDR3 size: 15 residues. The CDR3 here is CASSSQDRGRVEQFF. Here the CDR3 DNA reads TGTGCCAGCAGTTCCCAGGACAGGGGGCGAGTTGAGCAGTTCTTC.

The genes are TRBV19 and TRBJ1-4, with 10 bases aligning to TRBD1. V lost 5 bases to trimming and J lost 6 bases; unmatched junction nucleotides: 6. Germline V CDR1 and CDR2: LNHDA, SQIVND (reference sequence). The CDR3 has 15 amino acids. The DNA of the CDR3 is TGTGCCAGTAGTTCCTCGACAGGGGGCGATGAAAAACTGTTTTTT. Protein: CASSSSTGGDEKLFF.

The rearrangement uses TRBV5-1 and TRBJ1-2; D is unclear. The ends were cut back, 0 bases at V and 4 bases at J, with 4 bases in the middle. Germline V gene sequence: CDR1 SGHRS, CDR2 YFSETQ. This CDR3 has 12 amino acids. The CDR3 coding sequence is TGCGCCAGCAGCTTGGCCGTCTATGGCTACACCTTC. Its translation is CASSLAVYGYTF.